Listed here is a single T cell receptor (beta chain). The sample has other DNA sequences that encode this CDR3 too. The data were obtained in a study of blood T cell repertoires in COVID-19. Some clones are missing from TCRdb's copy, which holds only in-frame ones; the method was immunoSEQ multiplex PCR. The sample includes around 700,000 clones, more than 80% of them seen just once. CDR1 SGHNT and CDR2 YYREEE come from the germline V gene (reference sequence). V was trimmed by 6 bases and J by 1 base, leaving 13 bases between them. CDR3 size: 14 residues. The chain uses TRBV5-4 and TRBJ2-5; possible D gene TRBD1, 6 bases. The sequence came from a woman aged 18-35 years with acute or convalescent COVID-19. The sample taken for sequencing was peripheral blood. CDR3: CASTRGGSQETQYF. The CDR3 nucleotides are TGTGCCAGCACCCGTGGGGGCAGCCAAGAGACCCAGTACTTC.